These T cell receptor beta chains were read from a single sample in a study of chemoradiotherapy in HPV16-positive cancers. Sequencing was performed with immunoSEQ multiplex PCR; in TCRdb, only in-frame clones are kept and a portion is missing. The sample lists 5,700 or so clones, 80% to 90% seen once, with over 9% in the top ten. The material sequenced was tumor tissue, taken from a patient who underwent chemoradiotherapy. These receptors were collected from a human donor with HPV-associated anogenital cancer. CDR3s include the opening cysteine and the closing phenylalanine or tryptophan. The D gene is left open where the match is weak. Clone size is stated in some rows and not others, as once, few, many or a class when expanded.

TGCGCCAGCGGCACCAGCGGGTTCACCGGGGAGCTGTTTTTT | CASGTSGFTGELFF | - | - | TRBJ2-2 | TRBV5-1
TGTGCCAGCTCACCACAGGGGGCCGGTCAGCCCCAGCATTTT | CASSPQGAGQPQHF | - | TRBD1 | TRBJ1-5 | TRBV18
TGTGCCAGCAGCTTGGGGGGGACACAATCCTACAATGAGCAGTTCTTC | CASSLGGTQSYNEQFF | - | - | TRBJ2-1 | TRBV5-4
TGCGCCAGCGAAGGGGGTGAACGGGGGCCCACAGATACGCAGTATTTT | CASEGGERGPTDTQYF | - | - | TRBJ2-3 | TRBV5-1
TGTGCCAGCAGCTTAGGGGAATTCACAGGAACTTTAAACACCGGGGAGCTGTTTTTT | CASSLGEFTGTLNTGELFF | - | - | TRBJ2-2 | TRBV7-9
TGCGCCAGCAGCTTGGGTGGGGGTAATTCACCCCTCCACTTT | CASSLGGGNSPLHF | - | - | TRBJ1-6 | TRBV5-1
TGTGCCAGCAAGGCAGACCTCTCTGGAAACACCATATATTTT | CASKADLSGNTIYF | - | - | TRBJ1-3 | TRBV2
TGTGCCAGTACCCCCGCGTGGGGGGGTGAGGCTGAAGCTTTCTTT | CASTPAWGGEAEAFF | - | - | TRBJ1-1 | TRBV19
TGCAGCGTTAACCGGGACGGTATAGGGTACACTGAAGCTTTCTTT | CSVNRDGIGYTEAFF | - | - | TRBJ1-1 | TRBV29-1
TGTGCCAGCAGTCACGACAATAACTATGGCTACACCTTC | CASSHDNNYGYTF | - | - | TRBJ1-2 | TRBV6-5
TGTGCCAGCAGCTCGGGACGGACCTCTGGGGCCAACGTCCTGACTTTC | CASSSGRTSGANVLTF | - | - | TRBJ2-6 | TRBV7-9
TGCGCCAGCAGCCAAATAGGAAACACTGAAGCTTTCTTT | CASSQIGNTEAFF | - | - | TRBJ1-1 | TRBV4-3
TGTGCCAGCAGCTTGGGACGGGGGACAGCCTCCTCCTACGAGCAGTACTTC | CASSLGRGTASSYEQYF | - | - | TRBJ2-7 | TRBV11-2
TGTGCCAGCAGCCGTACAGGGGGTAACTATGGCTACACCTTC | CASSRTGGNYGYTF | - | TRBD1 | TRBJ1-2 | TRBV7-2
TGTGCCAGCAGCGCAGGGACAGGGAACAATCAGCCCCAGCATTTT | CASSAGTGNNQPQHF | few | TRBD1 | TRBJ1-5 | TRBV6-5
TGTGCCAGCAGCGAACTAGCGGGGACCGCCAACACAGATACGCAGTATTTT | CASSELAGTANTDTQYF | once | TRBD2 | TRBJ2-3 | TRBV9
TGTGCCAGCAGTGGACCGATAACCAATGAGCAGTTCTTC | CASSGPITNEQFF | - | - | TRBJ2-1 | TRBV2
TGTGCCAGCAGTGAACAGGGAGGGAGCAATCAGCCCCAGCATTTT | CASSEQGGSNQPQHF | - | - | TRBJ1-5 | TRBV2
TGTGCCAGCAACTTTCATTCCGGGGAGCTGTTTTTT | CASNFHSGELFF | once | - | TRBJ2-2 | TRBV7-9
TGTGCCAGCAGCTCTGACAGGGGGGAGACCCAGTACTTC | CASSSDRGETQYF | once | TRBD1 | TRBJ2-5 | TRBV11-1
TGTGCCAGCAGCTTGGGGGGGGGATCAGAGACCCAGTACTTC | CASSLGGGSETQYF | - | TRBD2 | TRBJ2-5 | TRBV7-7
TGCAGCGTTGCCGGACAGATGAACACTGAAGCTTTCTTT | CSVAGQMNTEAFF | few | - | TRBJ1-1 | TRBV29-1
TGTGCCAGTACTTACAGGGGGACCAACACCGGGGAGCTGTTTTTT | CASTYRGTNTGELFF | - | TRBD1 | TRBJ2-2 | TRBV19
TGTGCCGGCAACAGCGGGGGGGCTGGGAATGAGCAGTTCTTC | CAGNSGGAGNEQFF | once | TRBD2 | TRBJ2-1 | TRBV6-1
TGTGCCAGCACCTCAAGGGGAGTAGCTGGCTACACCTTC | CASTSRGVAGYTF | few | - | TRBJ1-2 | TRBV27
TGTGCCAGCAGCTGGACAGGGCGGGGAGAGACCCAGTACTTC | CASSWTGRGETQYF | - | TRBD1 | TRBJ2-5 | TRBV7-2
TGTGCCAGCAGTTCGTACCGGGACTATCCCCCAGATACGCAGTATTTT | CASSSYRDYPPDTQYF | - | TRBD2 | TRBJ2-3 | TRBV6-6
TGTGCCAGCAGCCGCACCTTCGGACAGGGTGAACAGCCCCAGCATTTT | CASSRTFGQGEQPQHF | medium-sized | TRBD1 | TRBJ1-5 | TRBV7-2
TGCGCCAGCAGCCAAGATCTAGCTAGCGGGGGGATCGGCTCCTACAATGAGCAGTTCTTC | CASSQDLASGGIGSYNEQFF | - | TRBD2 | TRBJ2-1 | TRBV4-3
TGTGCCAGCAGTGACGGAGGCTCCTACAATGAGCAGTTCTTC | CASSDGGSYNEQFF | once | - | TRBJ2-1 | TRBV6-4
TGTGCCAGTAGTGGGCCACAGGGGAGGACTGAAGCTTTCTTT | CASSGPQGRTEAFF | - | TRBD1 | TRBJ1-1 | TRBV19
TGTGCCAGCAGGGCGGGACAGGGAAGCAATCAGCCCCAGCATTTT | CASRAGQGSNQPQHF | - | TRBD1 | TRBJ1-5 | TRBV2
TGTGCCAGCAGTGAAGCAGGAGGGCCCACTGAAGCTTTCTTT | CASSEAGGPTEAFF | once | - | TRBJ1-1 | TRBV6-1
TGTGCCAGCAGCTCTAATGGACTAGCGGTTAATGAGCAGTTCTTC | CASSSNGLAVNEQFF | - | TRBD2 | TRBJ2-1 | TRBV11-2
TGTGCCAGTAGGCGCGGGGAGACCCAGTACTTC | CASRRGETQYF | - | - | TRBJ2-5 | TRBV7-6
TGTGCCAGCAGCTCCGACGCCGCGGGGGGGCTTTGGGGCACAGATACGCAGTATTTT | CASSSDAAGGLWGTDTQYF | - | TRBD2 | TRBJ2-3 | TRBV5-4
TGTGCCAGAAGCGGGGGACAGGGGAAAGCGTTCAACTATGGCTACACCTTC | CARSGGQGKAFNYGYTF | few | TRBD1 | TRBJ1-2 | TRBV5-3
TGTGCCAGCAGCTTATCCGGGGCAACTAATGAAAAACTGTTTTTT | CASSLSGATNEKLFF | - | - | TRBJ1-4 | TRBV7-9
TGTGCCAGCAGCCAAGGAGGGGGTGCAACTAATGAAAAACTGTTTTTT | CASSQGGGATNEKLFF | - | - | TRBJ1-4 | TRBV16
TGTGCCATCAGTGAGCTACAGGGCAGCCAGCCCCAGCATTTT | CAISELQGSQPQHF | - | - | TRBJ1-5 | TRBV10-3
TGTGCCAGCAGTGACCCCACTAGTATGCGCACAGATACGCAGTATTTT | CASSDPTSMRTDTQYF | - | - | TRBJ2-3 | TRBV6-1
TGTGCCAGCAGTGAACGGGGGGGCACAGATACGCAGTATTTT | CASSERGGTDTQYF | - | TRBD2 | TRBJ2-3 | TRBV6-4
TGTGCCAGCAGCCAAGATCTATCGGGGGTGGAATCACCCCTCCACTTT | CASSQDLSGVESPLHF | - | - | TRBJ1-6 | TRBV4-2
TGTGCCAGTAGTAGAAATTGGGGAACCGGGGCCAACGTCCTGACTTTC | CASSRNWGTGANVLTF | - | - | TRBJ2-6 | TRBV19
TGTGCCCGATCGCCGTTGGGACTAGCGGGGGGCCGATACGAGCAGTACTTC | CARSPLGLAGGRYEQYF | - | TRBD2 | TRBJ2-7 | TRBV19
TGTGCCATCAGTGAGTCCCTCGGACAAGGAACGCAGTATTTT | CAISESLGQGTQYF | - | - | TRBJ2-3 | TRBV10-3
TGTGCCAGCAGCTCGGGACTCCTGAACACTGAAGCTTTCTTT | CASSSGLLNTEAFF | once | - | TRBJ1-1 | TRBV9
TGTGCCAGCAGCTTCGGGGACAGGGGCGTTACTGAAGCTTTCTTT | CASSFGDRGVTEAFF | few | TRBD1 | TRBJ1-1 | TRBV7-9
TGTGCCAGCAGTCTCAGCAGCTCCGGGACCTCTGGCTACACCTTC | CASSLSSSGTSGYTF | - | - | TRBJ1-2 | TRBV2
TGTGCCAGCAGCGTGGGTACAGGGCGTTACAATGAGCAGTTCTTC | CASSVGTGRYNEQFF | - | - | TRBJ2-1 | TRBV5-8
TGTGCCAGCAGCCTAAGGACCGCGAACACTGAAGCTTTCTTT | CASSLRTANTEAFF | once | - | TRBJ1-1 | TRBV2
TGCGCCAGCAGCCAAGCGTCTGGGAGAGGCTACACCTTC | CASSQASGRGYTF | - | - | TRBJ1-2 | TRBV4-3
TGTGCCAGCAGCAAAGACAGGGTGGGCTATGGCTACACCTTC | CASSKDRVGYGYTF | - | TRBD1 | TRBJ1-2 | TRBV7-9
TGCAGCGTTGGGGGGTGGGGACGTGGCTACACCTTC | CSVGGWGRGYTF | - | - | TRBJ1-2 | TRBV29-1
TGTGCCTGGAGACCTAGGGAGGGCACTGAAGCTTTCTTT | CAWRPREGTEAFF | once | - | TRBJ1-1 | TRBV30
TGCAGCGCCGAACGACGGTCCTATGGCTACACCTTC | CSAERRSYGYTF | - | - | TRBJ1-2 | TRBV29-1
TGCGCCAGCAGCCGGCCACACAACTCACAGGGGAGGAGTGGCTATGGCTACACCTTC | CASSRPHNSQGRSGYGYTF | - | TRBD1 | TRBJ1-2 | TRBV5-1
TGTGCCAGCAGCCCTCCGACAGGGTACACTGAAGCTTTCTTT | CASSPPTGYTEAFF | - | TRBD1 | TRBJ1-1 | TRBV7-9